This T cell receptor (beta chain) comes out of a study of cytomegalovirus exposure and HLA in healthy donors. PCR employed 60 Vbeta and 13 Jbeta primers. In the original workflow: Roughly 81 million unique TCR beta chains, roughly 10 million shared, were counted in a later analysis. Assay: immunoSEQ multiplex PCR; the TCRdb copy retains only in-frame clones and omits some. Clone size and the V and J calls come from that table; the DNA yielded D and trimming. The table lists roughly 200,000 clones, roughly 91% of them singletons. Broader study findings: Upon later analysis, HLA-associated TCR beta chains proved more clonally expanded than other, equally common chains. The study flagged some 170 TCR beta chains as cytomegalovirus-associated. Later, TCR association rates were found to vary by HLA locus, highest for DRB1 and lowest for HLA-C.

The length of the CDR3 is 11 residues. Per the germline V gene, CDR1 is SGHNT and CDR2 is YENEEA. Trimming shortened V by 4 bases and J by 7 bases, and 5 bases separated the two germline ends. For this clone: Its target is not known.

This rearrangement joins TRBV11-3 to TRBJ2-1, with unresolved D. The clonotype comes from a woman between 18 and 29 years old in good health and CMV-seronegative. The specimen sequenced was PBMCs. For the CDR3, the DNA is TGTGCCAGCAGCTCCAATAATGAGCAGTTCTTC. Residues: CASSSNNEQFF.